This T cell receptor beta chain was sequenced during a study of shared clonotypes between healthy human individuals. This clone was seen only once. V lost 8 bases and J lost 3; bases outside the gene matches: 9. The CDR3 has 14 residues. Germline V gene data show CDR1 as MDHEN and CDR2 as SYDVKM. Repertoires were generated with immunoSEQ multiplex PCR, while TCRdb's copy carries only in-frame clones and drops some. The sample lists more than 450,000 clones, around 79% occurring once. This clonotype was sampled from a woman aged 35 to 49 in good health. Some clones in this sample may be carry-over from other donors' samples. The sample consisted of PBMCs. The chain couples TRBV28 to TRBJ2-7; 8 nucleotides match TRBD1. The CDR3 nucleotides read TGTGCCAGCGAACATGGGACAGGTCACTACGAGCAGTACTTC. The encoded protein is CASEHGTGHYEQYF.